The next 28 T cell receptor beta chains were all read from a single sample in a study of post-analysis software for immune sequencing data. Regarding the study as a whole: TRBV5-6, TRBV5-1 and TRBV20-1 belonged to a set of roughly five TRBV segments that were more frequent in patients than controls.

Unique-molecular-identifier-tagged TCR beta cDNA libraries were used. MiXCR, applied by TCRdb to the PCR reads, yields one record per CDR3 protein. The sample lists roughly 800,000 distinct CDR3 sequences, about 53% seen once, with roughly 4.4% in the top ten. Antigen specificity for these receptors is unknown. The material sequenced was blood. The source is a girl aged 5 to 17 with multiple sclerosis.

The count of this clonotype is one. V gene TRBV20-1 combines with J gene TRBJ1-4, with 9 bases lining up with TRBD1. The CDR3 runs 15 residues. V was pared by 6 bases and J by 4 bases, with 9 bases of the junction left unmatched. CDR1 and CDR2 from the germline V gene are DFQATT and SNEGSKA (reference sequence). The CDR3 loop is CSARPGTGNNEKLFF. In DNA, the CDR3 is TGCAGTGCCCGCCCCGGGACAGGGAATAATGAAAAACTGTTTTTT.

The CDR3 DNA reads as TGTGCCAGCAGCTTTAATGTTGGGTTTGGTGATGAGCAGTTCTTC. Protein product: CASSFNVGFGDEQFF. V is TRBV7-2 and J is TRBJ2-1; D is ambiguous. The CDR3 is 15 residues long. Germline lookup yields CDR1 SGHTA and CDR2 FQGNSA. With 3 bases removed from V and 8 bases from J, the gap between germline ends came to 17 bases.

This chain uses TRBV5-1 with TRBJ2-5; unclear D gene. V was pared by 1 base and J by 5 bases, with 15 bases between. From germline, CDR1 is SGHRS and CDR2 YFSETQ. The CDR3 spans 15 residues. CDR3 protein: CASSLRRGSDETQYF. CDR3 bases: TGCGCCAGCAGCTTGCGCAGAGGATCGGACGAGACCCAGTACTTC.

The table lists this clonotype with a few counts. A junction end diverges from the germline sequence, so it may reflect a read error. This rearrangement joins TRBV9 to TRBJ2-1; 12 positions match TRBD2. Per germline, CDR1 SGDLS and CDR2 YYNGEE. CDR3 length equals 17 residues. In DNA, the CDR3 is TGTGCCAGCAGCGTAGAACTAGCGGGAGGTTCCTACAGTGAGCAGTTCTTC. This translates into CASSVELAGGSYSEQFF.

This clonotype was picked up a small number of times. The chain uses TRBV20-1 and TRBJ2-7, with 7 bases aligning to TRBD2. The CDR3 covers 14 residues. Germline lookup yields CDR1 DFQATT and CDR2 SNEGSKA (reference sequence). Trimming cost V 1 base and J 5 bases; bases outside gene matches: 8. CDR3 DNA sequence: TGCAGTGCTAGAGGACTAGCTGGAAGGGACGAGCAGTACTTC. Amino acids: CSARGLAGRDEQYF.

V is TRBV27 and J is TRBJ2-7; TRBD1 agrees at 9 bases. Per germline, CDR1 MNHEY and CDR2 SMNVEV (reference sequence). Trimming at V came to 5 bases and at J to 5 bases, leaving 13 bases not matched to a gene. This CDR3 comprises 16 residues. Here the CDR3 reads CASSPTRQGVGDEQYF. In DNA, the CDR3 is TGTGCCAGCAGTCCGACTCGACAGGGGGTAGGTGACGAGCAGTACTTC.

At least ten counts were recorded for this clonotype. The DNA of the CDR3 is TGCGCCAGCAGCTTGGGGGGGAACACTGAAGCTTTCTTT. Amino acids: CASSLGGNTEAFF. The rearrangement uses TRBV5-1 and TRBJ1-1; D ambiguous. Germline CDR1 reads SGHRS; CDR2 reads YFSETQ. This CDR3 region has 13 residues. The V end lost 0 bases, the J end lost 1 base, and 4 bases lay between the germline ends.

The chain couples TRBV12-3 or TRBV12-4 to TRBJ2-3; a weak D match, TRBD2 (5 bases). Trimming removed 5 bases at V and 9 bases at J, with 18 bases between. The length of the CDR3 is 14 residues. The CDR3 is CASSPSTSRETQYF. CDR3 nucleotides: TGTGCCAGCAGTCCCTCGACTTCCCGGGAAACGCAGTATTTT.

The chain couples TRBV5-1 to TRBJ2-3; D may match TRBD1 or TRBD2 (7 bases each). The CDR3 spans 13 residues. Trimming took off 4 bases at V and 7 bases at J, with 13 bases between the two ends. CDR1 is SGHRS, CDR2 YFSETQ, per germline. Here the CDR3 DNA reads TGCGCCAGCAGCCGGGGGGACAGTTATACGCAGTATTTT. This gives the protein CASSRGDSYTQYF.

Only a few counts were recorded for this clonotype. V is TRBV12-3 or TRBV12-4 and J is TRBJ1-1; D gene ambiguous. V was clipped by 1 base and J by 5 bases, with 8 bases between them. This CDR3 has 13 amino acids. CDR3 sequence reads: CASSLDFGTEAFF. DNA for the CDR3: TGTGCCAGCAGTTTAGATTTCGGAACTGAAGCTTTCTTT.

The rearrangement uses TRBV12-3 or TRBV12-4 and TRBJ1-6; TRBD1 might be the D (5 bases). V was pared by 5 bases and J by 7 bases, with 18 bases between. The CDR3 spans 16 residues. CDR3 region: CASSLLGAGRNSPLHF. The CDR3 coding sequence is TGTGCCAGCAGTCTCCTGGGTGCAGGGAGAAATTCACCCCTCCACTTT.

This clonotype has just a few counts. For the CDR3, the DNA is TGTGCCAGCAGTTACCTGGGTAACGGTAACGAGCAGTACTTC. It is translated as CASSYLGNGNEQYF. V usage is TRBV6-5 and J usage is TRBJ2-7; no firm D call. Trimming removed 2 bases from V and 5 bases from J, with 13 bases in between. This CDR3 has 14 residues. CDR1 and CDR2 (germline): MNHEY, SVGAGI.

This rearrangement joins TRBV9 to TRBJ2-5, with a tentative D call TRBD2 (6 bases). Trimming shortened V by 0 bases and J by 5 bases, and 17 bases separated the two germline ends. This CDR3 region has 16 residues. The germline CDR1 and CDR2 sequences are SGDLS and YYNGEE. This CDR3 reads CASSVGVGGKGETQYF. The CDR3 region has the DNA TGTGCCAGCAGCGTAGGAGTGGGAGGAAAGGGCGAGACCCAGTACTTC. Variable domain in full (rest from reference TRBV9 and TRBJ2-5): DSGVTQTPKHLITATGQRVTLRCSPRSGDLSVYWYQQSLDQGLQFLIQYYNGEERAKGNILERFSAQQFPDLHSELNLSSLELGDSALYFCASSVGVGGKGETQYFGPGTRLLVL.

This rearrangement joins TRBV5-1 to TRBJ2-4; 7 bases are a match to TRBD1. With the DNA end fitting TRBJ2-7 better, the J assignment may be wrong. This CDR3 contains 14 residues. Germline V gives CDR1 SGHRS, CDR2 YFSETQ. CDR3 region: CASSLNTGVYEQYF. The CDR3 DNA follows: TGCGCCAGCAGCTTGAATACAGGGGTTTACGAGCAGTACTTC.

This clonotype was found a few times. V is TRBV9 and J is TRBJ2-1; 14 bases align to TRBD2. The ends lost 5 bases at V and 6 bases at J; junction bases unmatched: 4. This CDR3 is 15 amino acids long. Looked up from germline, CDR1 is SGDLS and CDR2 is YYNGEE. CDR3 sequence: CASSAGTSGSNEQFF. The CDR3 region has the DNA TGTGCCAGCAGTGCCGGGACTAGCGGGAGCAATGAGCAGTTCTTC. The full variable domain, rest sourced from reference TRBV9 and TRBJ2-1, is DSGVTQTPKHLITATGQRVTLRCSPRSGDLSVYWYQQSLDQGLQFLIQYYNGEERAKGNILERFSAQQFPDLHSELNLSSLELGDSALYFCASSAGTSGSNEQFFGPGTRLTVL.

The chain links TRBV10-3 to TRBJ2-1, with TRBD2 identical over 11 bases. Losses at the gene ends were 6 bases for V and 6 bases for J; bases not matched to a gene: 7. Germline V gives CDR1 ENHRY, CDR2 SYGVKD. The CDR3 covers 15 residues. The DNA for the CDR3 is TGTGCCATCAGAATATCCGGGACTAGCGGCAATGAGCAGTTCTTC. It is translated as CAIRISGTSGNEQFF.

This clonotype was picked up a small number of times. The chain recombines TRBV12-3 or TRBV12-4 with TRBJ2-5; D gene ambiguous. The CDR3 runs to 13 residues. Trimming pared 1 base from V and 4 bases from J, leaving 7 bases between. In nucleotides, the CDR3 is TGTGCCAGCAGTTTAGATACCGGAGAGACCCAGTACTTC. Amino acid sequence: CASSLDTGETQYF.

The chain employs TRBV20-1 and TRBJ2-7, with 7 bases aligning to TRBD2. TRBJ2-5 explains the end of the DNA better; the J call may be wrong. Germline V lookup: CDR1 DFQATT, CDR2 SNEGSKA (reference sequence). The CDR3 extends over 14 amino acids. CDR3 in DNA: TGCAGTGCTAGGGGGACTAAAGAAGAAGAGACCCAGTACTTC. This codes for CSARGTKEEETQYF.

This clonotype was picked up one time. This chain connects TRBV15 to TRBJ2-3; weak D call: TRBD2 (5 bases). Germline V CDR1 and CDR2: LNHNV, YYDKDF (reference sequence). Trimming removed 3 bases at V and 6 bases at J, with 7 bases between. The CDR3 spans 12 residues. CDR3 region: CATSRRVDTQYF. The CDR3 region has the DNA TGTGCCACCAGCAGGCGGGTCGATACGCAGTATTTT.

V usage is TRBV29-1 and J usage is TRBJ1-2, with D hard to call. The CDR3 length is 13 residues. Between the trimmed V and J ends, which lost 1 base and 2 bases, there was a span of 8 bases. Per the germline V gene, CDR1 is SQVTM and CDR2 is ANQGSEA. Here the CDR3 DNA reads TGCAGCGTTGAAGGGCGTTCCAACTATGGCTACACCTTC. It yields the protein CSVEGRSNYGYTF. The variable domain in full, with the rest retrieved from reference TRBV29-1 and TRBJ1-2, is SAVISQKPSRDICQRGTSLTIQCQVDSQVTMMFWYRQQPGQSLTLIATANQGSEATYESGFVIDKFPISRPNLTFSTLTVSNMSPEDSSIYLCSVEGRSNYGYTFGSGTRLTVV.

The chain combines TRBV2 with TRBJ2-6, with a weak D call TRBD1 (5 bases). The CDR3 is 17 amino acids. V was clipped by 7 bases and J by 0 bases, with 16 bases between them. Germline V CDR1 and CDR2: SNHLY, FYNNEI. The CDR3 sequence: CASTSRDSHSGANVLTF. In DNA, the CDR3 is TGTGCCAGCACTTCCAGGGATTCTCACTCTGGGGCCAACGTCCTGACTTTC.

The rearrangement joins TRBV7-9 to TRBJ1-2; maybe TRBD1 (5 bases). The germline V and J ends were trimmed by 5 bases and 3 bases, with 19 bases remaining between them. Germline V lookup: CDR1 SEHNR, CDR2 FQNEAQ (reference sequence). The CDR3 covers 16 residues. In DNA, the CDR3 is TGTGCCAGCAGCACGCCAGAAGGGAGGGACGACTATGGCTACACCTTC. Protein sequence: CASSTPEGRDDYGYTF.

V gene TRBV7-9 combines with J gene TRBJ1-1; TRBD1 is a possible D gene (5 bases). This CDR3 comprises 14 residues. CDR1 is SEHNR and CDR2 is FQNEAQ in the germline V gene (reference sequence). V dropped 5 bases and J dropped 1 base, with 11 bases sitting between them. The CDR3 nucleotides are TGTGCCAGCAGCGATTTAGGGGCGAACACTGAAGCTTTCTTT. This translates into CASSDLGANTEAFF.

The genes are TRBV7-2 and TRBJ2-4, with D unclear. CDR3 length: 14 amino acids. V lost 5 bases, J lost 7 bases, and 15 bases lay in between. Germline V lookup: CDR1 SGHTA, CDR2 FQGNSA. The CDR3 bases are TGTGCCAGCAGCAAAGACTCTAGTAGGAACATTCAGTACTTC. It is translated as CASSKDSSRNIQYF.

The chain is built from TRBV20-1 and TRBJ2-7, with D perhaps TRBD1 or TRBD2 (5 bases each). Trimming shortened V by 3 bases and J by 4 bases, and 13 bases separated the two germline ends. The CDR3 has 13 amino acids. Germline CDR1 DFQATT, CDR2 SNEGSKA (reference sequence). CDR3 nucleotide sequence: TGCAGTGCTAGCCCGGGACCTACATACGAGCAGTACTTC. Translated, it gives CSASPGPTYEQYF.

The V and J genes are TRBV12-3 or TRBV12-4 and TRBJ2-6; 9 bases are a match to TRBD2. The CDR3 extends over 16 amino acids. The junction had 12 bases not matched to a gene; V was cut back by 11 bases and J by 4 bases. CDR3 sequence (DNA): TGTGCCGATAATGAGGCGGGAGGGCTCGGGGCCAACGTCCTGACTTTC. Encoded protein: CADNEAGGLGANVLTF.

The sample holds a few counts of this clonotype. This chain connects TRBV27 to TRBJ2-7; 10 bases fit TRBD2. CDR3 size: 12 residues. The V and J ends lost 7 bases and 7 bases, in that order; junction bases with no gene match: 4. The germline gives CDR1 MNHEY, CDR2 SMNVEV (reference sequence). In DNA form, the CDR3 reads TGTGCCAGCAAAAGGACTAGCGGAGAGCAGTACTTC. Protein product: CASKRTSGEQYF.

The CDR3 nucleotides are TGTGCCAGCAGTCCCCTGGACACGAAGAGCTCCTACGAGCAGTACTTC. Protein product: CASSPLDTKSSYEQYF. The rearrangement links TRBV27 to TRBJ2-7; TRBD1 is a possible D gene (5 bases). Per germline, CDR1 MNHEY and CDR2 SMNVEV (reference sequence). The CDR3 extends over 16 amino acids. With 5 bases removed from V and 0 bases from J, the gap between germline ends came to 17 bases.